This T cell receptor (beta chain) emerged from a study of cytotoxic CD8 clonotypes in ibrutinib-treated CLL. This clone has just a few counts. The table came from immunoSEQ multiplex PCR; TCRdb's copy has only in-frame clones and leaves some out. The data show almost 45,000 clones, with 55% to 75% seen just once and approximately 15% held by the top ten. The sample here was PBMCs, taken after 12 months of ibrutinib treatment. The sequence derives from a human donor with chronic lymphocytic leukemia.

In nucleotides, the CDR3 is TGTGCCAGCAGGGCCGGGAGCGGGGTCACAGATACGCAGTATTTT. Translated: CASRAGSGVTDTQYF. This chain links TRBV6-1 with TRBJ2-3; 7 positions match TRBD2. The CDR3 is 15 amino acids. J gave up 2 bases and V 6 bases, and 8 bases lay outside the gene matches. CDR1 and CDR2 from the germline V gene are MNHNS and SASEGT.